This TCR beta chain is from a study of OX40 agonist ivuxolimab in advanced cancers. Germline loops: CDR1 MDHEN, CDR2 SYDVKM. Trimming cost V 2 bases and J 10 bases; bases outside gene matches: 19. The CDR3 covers 18 residues. By share, this clone ranks as medium-sized. The data were produced by immunoSEQ multiplex PCR, yet TCRdb's version contains in-frame clones alone and is incomplete. The data show roughly 67,000 clones, 70% to 85% seen once. The sequenced sample was CD4+ or CD8+ T cells sorted from blood, obtained in a trial of the OX40 agonist ivuxolimab. The source of this sequence is an adult with an advanced solid tumor such as melanoma, head and neck, liver or kidney cancer. The chain uses TRBV28 and TRBJ2-1; 8 bases align to TRBD2. CDR3 sequence reads: CASSLVGPSGRPQEEQFF. The CDR3 DNA sequence: TGTGCCAGCAGTTTAGTCGGGCCGAGCGGGAGACCCCAGGAGGAGCAGTTCTTC.